Below, one TCR beta chain is given with its context. Using immunoSEQ multiplex PCR, the repertoire was profiled, and TCRdb retains in-frame clones only, with some absent. There are approximately 79,000 clones in the sample; roughly 90% occur only once, and over 5.5% lies in the top ten. This CDR3 comprises 13 residues. V was shortened by 3 bases and J by 6 bases, with 9 bases between the two germline ends. Germline-derived CDR1 and CDR2 are SGHNT and YENEEA. The source of the sample is a study of control samples from healthy donors and cancer patients. The sequence was obtained from a man over 45 in good health. Sequenced sample: blood. The genes are TRBV11-3 and TRBJ2-1; a possible D gene is TRBD2 (6 bases). The CDR3 here is CASSFTSSNEQFF. The CDR3 coding sequence is TGTGCCAGCAGCTTTACTAGCAGCAATGAGCAGTTCTTC.